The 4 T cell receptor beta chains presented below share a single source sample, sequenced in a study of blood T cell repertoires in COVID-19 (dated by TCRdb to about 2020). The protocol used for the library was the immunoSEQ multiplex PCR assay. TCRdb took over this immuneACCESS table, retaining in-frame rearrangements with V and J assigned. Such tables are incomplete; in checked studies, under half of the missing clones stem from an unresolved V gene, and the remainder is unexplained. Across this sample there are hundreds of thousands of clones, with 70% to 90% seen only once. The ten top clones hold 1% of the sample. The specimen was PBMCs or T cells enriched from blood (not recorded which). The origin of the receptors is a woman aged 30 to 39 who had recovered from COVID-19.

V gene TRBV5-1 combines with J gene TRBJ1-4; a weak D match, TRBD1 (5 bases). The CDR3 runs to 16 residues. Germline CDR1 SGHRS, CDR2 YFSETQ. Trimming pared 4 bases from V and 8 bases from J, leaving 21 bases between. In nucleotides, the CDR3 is TGCGCCAGCAGCGACTTTGGGGCCCTGCTCGAGGAAAAACTGTTTTTT. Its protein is CASSDFGALLEEKLFF.

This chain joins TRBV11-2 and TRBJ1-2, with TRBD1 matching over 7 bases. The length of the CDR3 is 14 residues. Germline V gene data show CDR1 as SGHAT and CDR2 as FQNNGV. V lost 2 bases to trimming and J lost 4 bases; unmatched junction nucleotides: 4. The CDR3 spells CASSLIGQAYGYTF. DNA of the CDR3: TGTGCCAGCAGCTTAATAGGACAGGCCTATGGCTACACCTTC.

The CDR3 bases are TGTGCCAGCAGCTTTCGTAGCGGGGACAATGAGCAGTTCTTC. Translating it yields CASSFRSGDNEQFF. The rearrangement joins TRBV5-4 to TRBJ2-1; 8 nucleotides line up with TRBD2. J gave up 5 bases and V 2 bases, and 3 bases lay outside the gene matches. The germline CDR1 and CDR2 sequences are SGHNT and YYREEE (reference sequence). The CDR3 spans 14 residues.

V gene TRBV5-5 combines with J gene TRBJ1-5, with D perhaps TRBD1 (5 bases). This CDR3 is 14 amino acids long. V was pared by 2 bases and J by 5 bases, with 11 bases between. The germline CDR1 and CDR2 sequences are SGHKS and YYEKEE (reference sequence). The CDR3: CASSFQGPDQPQHF. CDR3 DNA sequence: TGTGCCAGCAGCTTCCAGGGCCCAGATCAGCCCCAGCATTTT.